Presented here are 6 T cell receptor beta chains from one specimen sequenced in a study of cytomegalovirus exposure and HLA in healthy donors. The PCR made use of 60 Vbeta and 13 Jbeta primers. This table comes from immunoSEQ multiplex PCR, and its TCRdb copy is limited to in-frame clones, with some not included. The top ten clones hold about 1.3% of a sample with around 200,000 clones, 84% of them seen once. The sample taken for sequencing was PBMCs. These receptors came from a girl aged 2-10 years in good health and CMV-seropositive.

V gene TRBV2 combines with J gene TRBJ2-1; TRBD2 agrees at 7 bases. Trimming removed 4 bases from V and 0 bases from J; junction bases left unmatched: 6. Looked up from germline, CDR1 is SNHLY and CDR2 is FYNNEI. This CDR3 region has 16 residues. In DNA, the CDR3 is TGTGCCAGCAGTGTTTACGGCGGGAGCTCCTACAATGAGCAGTTCTTC. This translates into CASSVYGGSSYNEQFF.

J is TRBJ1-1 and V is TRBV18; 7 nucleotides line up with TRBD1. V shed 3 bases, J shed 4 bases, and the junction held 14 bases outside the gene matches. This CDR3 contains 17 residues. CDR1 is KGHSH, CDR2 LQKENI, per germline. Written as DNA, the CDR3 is TGTGCCAGCTCACCCCGCACAGGGGAAGAGTCTGGCACTGAAGCTTTCTTT. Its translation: CASSPRTGEESGTEAFF. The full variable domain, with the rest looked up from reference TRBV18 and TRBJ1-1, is NAGVMQNPRHLVRRRGQEARLRCSPMKGHSHVYWYRQLPEEGLKFMVYLQKENIIDESGMPKERFSAEFPKEGPSILRIQQVVRGDSAAYFCASSPRTGEESGTEAFFGQGTRLTVV.

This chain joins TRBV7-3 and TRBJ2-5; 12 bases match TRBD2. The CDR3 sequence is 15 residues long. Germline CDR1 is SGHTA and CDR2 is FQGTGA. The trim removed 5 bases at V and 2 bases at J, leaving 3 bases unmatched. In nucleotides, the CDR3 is TGTGCCAGCAGCCTGACTAGCGGGGGACAAGAGACCCAGTACTTC. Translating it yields CASSLTSGGQETQYF.

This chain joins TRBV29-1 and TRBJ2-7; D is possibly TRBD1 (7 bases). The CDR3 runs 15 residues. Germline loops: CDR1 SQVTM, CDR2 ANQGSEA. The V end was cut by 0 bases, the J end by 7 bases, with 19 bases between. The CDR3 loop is CSVEDRQGLPGEQYF. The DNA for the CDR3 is TGCAGCGTTGAAGATAGACAGGGACTCCCGGGGGAGCAGTACTTC.

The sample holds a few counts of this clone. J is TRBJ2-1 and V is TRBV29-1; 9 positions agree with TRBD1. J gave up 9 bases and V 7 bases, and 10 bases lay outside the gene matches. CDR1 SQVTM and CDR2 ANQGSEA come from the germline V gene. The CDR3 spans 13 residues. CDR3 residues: CSGIGTGISEQFF. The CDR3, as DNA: TGCAGCGGGATCGGGACAGGGATTAGTGAGCAGTTCTTC.

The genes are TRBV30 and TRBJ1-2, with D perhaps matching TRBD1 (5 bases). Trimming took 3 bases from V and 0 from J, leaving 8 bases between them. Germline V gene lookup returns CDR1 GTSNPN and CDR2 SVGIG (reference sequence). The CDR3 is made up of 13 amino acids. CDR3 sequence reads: CAWRAGSNYGYTF. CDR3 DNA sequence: TGTGCCTGGAGGGCAGGGTCTAACTATGGCTACACCTTC. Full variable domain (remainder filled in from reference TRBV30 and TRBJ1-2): SQTIHQWPATLVQPVGSPLSLECTVEGTSNPNLYWYRQAAGRGLQLLFYSVGIGQISSEVPQNLSASRPQDRQFILSSKKLLLSDSGFYLCAWRAGSNYGYTFGSGTRLTVV.